These T cell receptor beta chains were read from a single sample in a study of T cells in Graves' hyperthyroidism and ophthalmopathy. Each CDR3 protein gets one entry after TCRdb re-called the multiplex PCR reads with MiXCR. The sample lists around 450,000 distinct CDR3 sequences, less than 20% seen once, with 13% to 15% in the top ten. Sequencing input: blood. Receptor source: a woman in her late teens or twenties with Graves' hyperthyroidism. CDR3s include the opening cysteine and the closing phenylalanine or tryptophan. D genes are given only for firm matches. The size field is filled for only some rows; it gives once, few, many or a size class.

TRBJ2-7 TRBD1 TRBV7-9 many CASSFDRGLSSYEQYF TGTGCCAGCAGCTTCGACAGGGGGCTTAGCTCCTACGAGCAGTACTTC
TRBJ2-7 - TRBV25-1 - CASSDYSHEQYF TGTGCCAGCAGTGATTACAGCCACGAGCAGTACTTC
TRBJ2-1 TRBD2 TRBV20-1 many CSASEGLAGGNEQFF TGCAGTGCTAGCGAAGGACTAGCGGGGGGAAATGAGCAGTTCTTC
TRBJ2-6 - TRBV3-1 many CASSQDTSLNVLTF TGTGCCAGCAGCCAAGATACGAGCCTCAACGTCCTGACTTTC
TRBJ1-1 - TRBV12-3/TRBV12-4 many CASSLGTLNTEAFF TGTGCCAGCAGTTTAGGGACACTGAACACTGAAGCTTTCTTT
TRBJ2-7 TRBD2 TRBV7-3 many CASSLMQAGAHEQYF TGTGCCAGCAGCTTAATGCAAGCGGGGGCCCACGAGCAGTACTTC
TRBJ2-5 TRBD1 TRBV6-1 many CASSDRDRGLRETQYF TGTGCCAGCAGTGACCGGGACAGGGGTTTACGGGAGACCCAGTACTTC
TRBJ2-7 - TRBV11-2 - CASSQRSGTSYEQYF TGTGCCAGCAGCCAGAGATCCGGAACCTCCTACGAGCAGTACTTC
TRBJ2-2 - TRBV7-9 few CASNPRRGGGTGELFF TGTGCCAGCAACCCCCGTCGAGGAGGGGGCACCGGGGAGCTGTTTTTT
TRBJ1-5 - TRBV3-1 - CASSRTESNQPQHF TGTGCCAGCAGCCGTACAGAAAGCAATCAGCCCCAGCATTTT
TRBJ1-1 TRBD1 TRBV20-1 few CSARSPGGRGTEAFF TGCAGTGCTAGATCCCCAGGGGGCAGAGGAACTGAAGCTTTCTTT
TRBJ2-1 - TRBV20-1 many CSASKTRSSYNEQFF TGCAGTGCTAGTAAAACTAGGAGCTCCTACAATGAGCAGTTCTTC
TRBJ2-5 - TRBV7-2 - CASSLVPSGQETQYF TGTGCCAGCAGCTTAGTGCCCAGCGGCCAAGAGACCCAGTACTTC
TRBJ1-1 - TRBV7-2 many CASSPQSFGRSRNMNTEAFF TGTGCCAGCAGCCCACAATCTTTCGGGCGGTCAAGAAACATGAACACTGAAGCTTTCTTT
TRBJ1-1 - TRBV28 many CASSLSRAGAEAFF TGTGCCAGCAGTTTATCCCGGGCAGGGGCTGAAGCTTTCTTT
TRBJ2-7 - TRBV27 few CASSLSTVGNYEQYF TGTGCCAGCAGTTTATCGACGGTAGGGAACTACGAGCAGTACTTC
TRBJ1-1 - TRBV5-1 many CASSLEQLATEAFF TGCGCCAGCAGCTTGGAACAGTTGGCCACTGAAGCTTTCTTT
TRBJ1-1 - TRBV20-1 many CSAHRDTEAFF TGCAGTGCGCACAGGGACACTGAAGCTTTCTTT
TRBJ2-3 - TRBV13 many CASSLWGRDIFSTDTQYF TGTGCCAGCAGCTTATGGGGGCGAGATATTTTTAGCACAGATACGCAGTATTTT
TRBJ1-2 - TRBV19 few CASSIMFMDSKNYGYTF TGTGCCAGTAGTATAATGTTTATGGACTCAAAGAACTATGGCTACACCTTC
TRBJ1-5 - TRBV9 - CASSAQGNNQPQHF TGTGCCAGCAGCGCCCAGGGAAACAATCAGCCCCAGCATTTT
TRBJ2-7 - TRBV7-2 many CASSSSDSYEQYF TGTGCCAGCAGCTCCTCGGACTCCTACGAGCAGTACTTC
TRBJ1-6 TRBD1 TRBV12-3/TRBV12-4 many CASSFSTGEAYNSPLHF TGTGCCAGCAGTTTCTCGACAGGGGAGGCCTATAATTCACCCCTCCACTTT
TRBJ1-5 TRBD1 TRBV7-8 many CASSTDRAPNQPQHF TGTGCCAGCAGCACAGACAGGGCCCCCAATCAGCCCCAGCATTTT
TRBJ2-1 TRBD2 TRBV7-3 many CASSSLAGGHNEQFF TGTGCCAGCAGCTCACTAGCGGGGGGGCACAATGAGCAGTTCTTC
TRBJ2-1 TRBD2 TRBV6-1 few CASSPGGLAVSSYNEQFF TGTGCCAGCAGTCCAGGGGGACTAGCGGTAAGCTCCTACAATGAGCAGTTCTTC
TRBJ2-3 TRBD1 TRBV5-1 many CASSQRQGIYQYF TGCGCCAGCAGCCAGCGACAGGGGATATACCAGTATTTT
TRBJ1-5 TRBD1 TRBV28 many CASSSPDRVGQPQHF TGTGCCAGCAGTTCCCCGGACAGGGTTGGTCAGCCCCAGCATTTT
TRBJ2-6 TRBD1 TRBV6-2/TRBV6-3 many CASSYVLGTGGAPGANVLTF TGTGCCAGCAGTTACGTTCTCGGGACAGGGGGCGCGCCTGGGGCCAACGTCCTGACTTTC
TRBJ2-1 TRBD1 TRBV6-2/TRBV6-3 few CASSSSSRGNEQFF TGTGCCAGCAGTAGCTCTAGCAGGGGGAATGAGCAGTTCTTC